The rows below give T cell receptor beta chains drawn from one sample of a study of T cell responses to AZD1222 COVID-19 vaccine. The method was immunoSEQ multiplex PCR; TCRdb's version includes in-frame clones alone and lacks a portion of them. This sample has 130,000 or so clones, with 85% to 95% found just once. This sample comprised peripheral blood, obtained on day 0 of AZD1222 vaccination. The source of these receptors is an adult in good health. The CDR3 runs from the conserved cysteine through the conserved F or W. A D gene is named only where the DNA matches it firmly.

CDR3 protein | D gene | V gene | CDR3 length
CASREGRKNTEAFF | NA | TRBV6-1 | 14
CATEEGAGIGYTF | TRBD1 | TRBV30 | 13
CASGKGQGSHEQYF | TRBD1 | TRBV12-5 | 14
CASSGRGQATNEKLFF | NA | TRBV2 | 16
CASSRDPLGNTIYF | NA | TRBV28 | 14
CASSLEAMDYEQYF | NA | TRBV5-1 | 14
CASSDLGGGITEAFF | NA | TRBV18 | 15
CASSPNPSGITQETQYF | TRBD2 | TRBV5-1 | 17
CASGLVQGGRYNEQFF | NA | TRBV12-5 | 16
CASSIKLLGDYEQYF | NA | TRBV19 | 15
CASTTGVDKNIQYF | TRBD1 | TRBV19 | 14
CASSPSGAQRSQHF | NA | TRBV16 | 14
CASSQKTGAQPQHF | TRBD1 | TRBV5-6 | 14
CASSQSSETHKNQPQHF | NA | TRBV23-1 | 17
CASTSGGQMNEKLFF | NA | TRBV19 | 15
CASSFLHEQFF | NA | TRBV5-6 | 11
CATQPPSRGLYIQYF | NA | TRBV24-1 | 15
CASSLGPRDRWSPLHF | TRBD1 | TRBV7-2 | 16
CASSLDSNEKLFF | NA | TRBV5-6 | 13
CASSSTGGTGYGYTF | TRBD1 | TRBV11-2 | 15
CASSPSSSRNTEAFF | NA | TRBV13 | 15
CASSQDSGASYGYTF | NA | TRBV4-1 | 15
CASSYFLAGGYNEQFF | TRBD2 | TRBV6-5 | 16
CASSPNLNRETQYF | NA | TRBV7-3 | 14